These T cell receptor beta chains were read from a single sample in a study of vaccination and CD4 T cells after COVID-19. Their antigens are not known. From the PCR reads, TCRdb called clonotypes with MiXCR, one entry per CDR3 protein. The sample lists about 21,000 distinct CDR3 sequences; around 68% were seen once. The source material was CD4+ T cells from blood, cultured in vitro, sampled before SARS-CoV-2 vaccination. The source is a human donor who received a COVID-19 vaccine. CDR3s include the opening cysteine and the closing phenylalanine or tryptophan.

v_call,cdr3_aa
TRBV20-1,CSASRDYLADTQYF
TRBV12-3/TRBV12-4,CASSYGTSGMGEQYF
TRBV11-3,CASSLGIGDEQFF
TRBV3-1,CASSRQGGVGNTIYF
TRBV7-2,CASSSLAGELFF
TRBV12-3/TRBV12-4,CASSLAAVGPYNEQFF
TRBV12-3/TRBV12-4,CASSDSRTGSTDTQYF
TRBV2,CASSELAGAYNEQFF
TRBV29-1,CSVDIGQAEAFF
TRBV6-1,CASRETGDDYGYTF
TRBV7-2,CASSTGQEETQYF
TRBV2,CASRPTSASTDTQYF
TRBV30,CAWTRTGDPNYGYTF
TRBV19,CASSIAGLAVYEQYF
TRBV6-2/TRBV6-3,CASSTGTGEGRGYTF
TRBV7-9,CASSSDVYAGELFF
TRBV19,CASSIVRTGTNEKLFF
TRBV6-1,CASSGRKDRGFEQETQYF
TRBV20-1,CSARVPSGVGTGELFF
TRBV6-5,CASSYHGELFF
TRBV29-1,CSAQGSNQPQHF
TRBV7-2,CASSLEPKGTQYF
TRBV5-1,CASSPRRDAPLHF
TRBV6-6,CASSPYRVESDEQFF
TRBV7-3,CASSLSGGGADTQYF
TRBV7-6,CASSLAGFSGGAMDTQYF
TRBV10-1,CASSVTMNTEAFF
TRBV12-5,CASGLGLAGGEQYF
TRBV30,CAWSVLAGITDTQYF
TRBV20-1,CSASRQGFGSPLHF
TRBV20-1,CSARTGTPYNSPLHF
TRBV19,CASSTRQGQTYGYTF
TRBV6-5,CASSLIGGSSYNSPLHF
TRBV2,CASTTDRGGGYGYTF
TRBV20-1,CSALTGGRSEAFF
TRBV6-2/TRBV6-3,CASSRKGDLGSPLHF
TRBV7-9,CASSSSPDSFYSGNTIYF
TRBV20-1,CSATWGINQPQHF
TRBV5-1,CASSSPTGGSADTQYF
TRBV5-1,CASSTDRVGGYNEQFF
TRBV12-3/TRBV12-4,CASSFTVGQPQHF
TRBV24-1,CATSDPTSGETQYF
TRBV5-1,CASSSLIPGQPFTDTQYF
TRBV5-4,CASSSQGGVEGNTIYF
TRBV7-2,CASSLDQNTEAFF